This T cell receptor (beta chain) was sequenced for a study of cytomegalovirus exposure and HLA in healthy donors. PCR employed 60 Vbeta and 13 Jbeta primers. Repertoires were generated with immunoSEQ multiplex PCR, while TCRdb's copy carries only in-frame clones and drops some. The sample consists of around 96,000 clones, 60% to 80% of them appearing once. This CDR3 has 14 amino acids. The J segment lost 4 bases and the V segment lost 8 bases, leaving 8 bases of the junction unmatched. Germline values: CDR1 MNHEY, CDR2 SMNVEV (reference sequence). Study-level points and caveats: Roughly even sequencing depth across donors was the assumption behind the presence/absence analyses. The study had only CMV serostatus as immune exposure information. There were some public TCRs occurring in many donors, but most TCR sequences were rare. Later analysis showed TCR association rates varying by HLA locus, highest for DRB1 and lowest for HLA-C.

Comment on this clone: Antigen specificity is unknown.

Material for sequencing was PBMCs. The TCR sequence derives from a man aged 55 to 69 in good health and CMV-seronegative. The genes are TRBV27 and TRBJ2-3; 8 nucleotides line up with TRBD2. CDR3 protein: CASWGAGEADTQYF. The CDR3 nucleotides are TGTGCCAGCTGGGGAGCGGGAGAGGCAGATACGCAGTATTTT.